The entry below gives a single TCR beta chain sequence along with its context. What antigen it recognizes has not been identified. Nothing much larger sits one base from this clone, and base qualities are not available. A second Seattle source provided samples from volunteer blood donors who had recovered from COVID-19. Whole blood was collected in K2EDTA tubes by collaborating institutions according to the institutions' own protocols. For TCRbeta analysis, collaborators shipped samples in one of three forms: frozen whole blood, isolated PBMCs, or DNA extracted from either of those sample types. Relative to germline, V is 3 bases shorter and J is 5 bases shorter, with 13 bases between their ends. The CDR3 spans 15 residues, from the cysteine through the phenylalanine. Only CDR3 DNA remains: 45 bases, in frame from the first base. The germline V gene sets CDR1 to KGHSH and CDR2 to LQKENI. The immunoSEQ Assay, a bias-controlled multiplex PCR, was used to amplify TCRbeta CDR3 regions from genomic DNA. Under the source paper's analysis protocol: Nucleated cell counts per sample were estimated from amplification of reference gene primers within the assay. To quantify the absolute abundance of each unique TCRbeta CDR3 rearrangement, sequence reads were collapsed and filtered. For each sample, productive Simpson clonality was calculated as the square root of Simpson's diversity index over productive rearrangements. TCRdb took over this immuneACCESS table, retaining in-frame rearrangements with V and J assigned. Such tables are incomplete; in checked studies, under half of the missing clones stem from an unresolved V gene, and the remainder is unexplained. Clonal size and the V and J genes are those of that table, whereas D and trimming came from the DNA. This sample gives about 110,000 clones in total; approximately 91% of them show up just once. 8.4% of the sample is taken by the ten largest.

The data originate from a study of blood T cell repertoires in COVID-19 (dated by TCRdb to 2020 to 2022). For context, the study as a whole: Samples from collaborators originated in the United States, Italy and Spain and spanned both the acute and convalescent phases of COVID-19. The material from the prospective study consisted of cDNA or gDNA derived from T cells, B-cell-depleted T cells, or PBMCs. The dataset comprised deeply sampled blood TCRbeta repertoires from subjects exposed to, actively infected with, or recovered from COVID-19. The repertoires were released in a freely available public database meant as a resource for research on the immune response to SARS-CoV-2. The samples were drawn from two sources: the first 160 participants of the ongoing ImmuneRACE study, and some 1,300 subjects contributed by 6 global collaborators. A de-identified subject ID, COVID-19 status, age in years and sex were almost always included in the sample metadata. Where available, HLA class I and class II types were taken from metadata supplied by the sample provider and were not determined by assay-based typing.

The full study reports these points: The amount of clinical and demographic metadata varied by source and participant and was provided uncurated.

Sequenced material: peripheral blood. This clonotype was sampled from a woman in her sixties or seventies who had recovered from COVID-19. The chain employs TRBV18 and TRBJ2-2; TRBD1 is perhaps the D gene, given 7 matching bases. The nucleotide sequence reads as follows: TGTGCCAGCTCACCCCAGGGGGGAGCGACCGGGGAGCTGTTTTTT. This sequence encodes CASSPQGGATGELFF.